This is a list of T cell receptor beta chains from one sample in a study of technical replicates of blood from several donors. The protocol was immunoSEQ multiplex PCR, while the TCRdb copy is restricted to in-frame clones and leaves out a portion. The profile shows roughly 60,000 clones, around 96% of them singletons. What was sequenced was PBMCs. These TCRs come from a human donor in good health. Some clones in this sample may be carry-over from other donors' samples. The conserved cysteine and the conserved F or W are not part of the CDR3 here.

v_call: TRBV14; j_call: TRBJ1-1; cdr3_aa: ASSQVGQGAYTEAF
v_call: TRBV10-3; j_call: TRBJ1-5; cdr3_aa: AISESRQGNQPQH
v_call: TRBV6-5; j_call: TRBJ2-1; cdr3_aa: ASSYSGDLGYNEQF
v_call: TRBV7-3; j_call: TRBJ2-2; cdr3_aa: ASRPSLATGELF
v_call: TRBV28; j_call: TRBJ2-7; cdr3_aa: ASSGEARAREQY
v_call: TRBV7-8; j_call: TRBJ2-2; cdr3_aa: ASSLWGLNTGELF
v_call: TRBV6-6; j_call: TRBJ2-1; cdr3_aa: ASSPLRSDNEQF
v_call: TRBV11-3; j_call: TRBJ2-1; cdr3_aa: ASSLEADSSYNEQF
v_call: TRBV25-1; j_call: TRBJ2-7; cdr3_aa: ASSESLAGYEQY
v_call: TRBV5-1; j_call: TRBJ2-7; cdr3_aa: ASSLAKDNRPYEQY
v_call: TRBV7-2; j_call: TRBJ1-1; cdr3_aa: ASSPHWGAEAF
v_call: TRBV9; j_call: TRBJ1-1; cdr3_aa: ASSVDGQASTEAF
v_call: TRBV6-4; j_call: TRBJ2-1; cdr3_aa: ASSAPGLAGGPIFDEQF
v_call: TRBV28; j_call: TRBJ1-1; cdr3_aa: ASRTGPMNTEAF
v_call: TRBV5-1; j_call: TRBJ1-6; cdr3_aa: ASSWSGDNSPLH
v_call: TRBV11-2; j_call: TRBJ2-7; cdr3_aa: ASRFGRTTYEQY
v_call: TRBV6-1; j_call: TRBJ2-7; cdr3_aa: ASSEFVGGYEQY
v_call: TRBV10-3; j_call: TRBJ1-2; cdr3_aa: AISEGEGGYGYT
v_call: TRBV7-2; j_call: TRBJ2-7; cdr3_aa: ASSPEDRGLY
v_call: TRBV29-1; j_call: TRBJ2-7; cdr3_aa: SVVIMGGFYEQY
v_call: TRBV4-3; j_call: TRBJ2-1; cdr3_aa: ASSQDRAGGLYEQF
v_call: TRBV5-5; j_call: TRBJ1-1; cdr3_aa: ASSLQTNTEAF
v_call: TRBV5-5; j_call: TRBJ2-1; cdr3_aa: ASSVISGLRQTEQF
v_call: TRBV6-4; j_call: TRBJ2-5; cdr3_aa: ASSFSVTSGIGETQY
v_call: TRBV30; j_call: TRBJ2-1; cdr3_aa: AWSVWDRAYNEQF
v_call: TRBV5-1; j_call: TRBJ2-3; cdr3_aa: ASSLWGGAEGMTDTQY
v_call: TRBV7-9; j_call: TRBJ2-7; cdr3_aa: ASSSSGTSVFYEQY
v_call: TRBV10-3; j_call: TRBJ2-2; cdr3_aa: AISHLPPGGELF
v_call: TRBV18; j_call: TRBJ1-2; cdr3_aa: ASSETGRYGYT
v_call: TRBV7-9; j_call: TRBJ2-7; cdr3_aa: ASSSPWTGKSSYEQY
v_call: TRBV4-2; j_call: TRBJ1-1; cdr3_aa: ASSQDSRVLGTEAF
v_call: TRBV5-1; j_call: TRBJ2-7; cdr3_aa: ASSPGTGGSEQY